A single sample gave rise to the 21 T cell receptor beta chains below, sequenced in a study of spatial heterogeneity in lung cancer. TCRdb reanalysed the 5' RACE reads using MiXCR and keeps one entry per CDR3 protein. The table has approximately 12,000 distinct CDR3 sequences, about 5.6% seen once. Documented time point: sample taken at primary tumor resection. Sequencing was performed on whole RNA extracted from tumor and nontumor lung tissue, or from frozen PBMC, and the material was left unsorted. Material: lung tumor tissue, obtained at surgery. These receptors were obtained from a human donor with early-stage non-small cell lung cancer.

With respect to this clonotype: This beta chain is a stray read from a library made for alpha chains; its abundance is not meaningful. The chain links TRBV6-5 to TRBJ1-3; D not resolved. This CDR3 is built from 16 residues. V lost 5 bases, J lost 0 bases, and 14 bases lay in between. Germline V gives CDR1 MNHEY, CDR2 SVGAGI. The CDR3 reads CASSPRTGISGNTIYF. The CDR3 DNA sequence: TGTGCCAGCAGTCCCAGGACGGGAATCTCTGGAAACACCATATATTTT.

The table lists this clonotype with many counts. The library was prepared for alpha chains; this beta chain is a stray read, so its frequency means little. CDR3 sequence reads: CSARDGLVGEQYF. For the CDR3, the DNA is TGCAGTGCTAGAGATGGACTAGTCGGCGAGCAGTACTTC. The chain employs TRBV20-1 and TRBJ2-7; 7 bases match TRBD2. The CDR3 has 13 amino acids. Germline assignment: CDR1 DFQATT and CDR2 SNEGSKA (reference sequence). With 0 bases clipped from V and 6 bases from J, the junction kept 5 bases outside the gene matches.

In this sample, this clonotype turned up many times. This beta chain was picked up by a library intended for alpha chains and is off target, so its count carries little meaning. This sequence joins TRBV7-2 and TRBJ2-5, with 9 bases that match TRBD2. CDR1 and CDR2 (germline): SGHTA, FQGNSA. This CDR3 spans 15 amino acids. V lost 4 bases, J lost 5 bases, and 8 bases stayed unmatched. As DNA, the CDR3 is TGTGCCAGCAGCTCGGGACTAGCCGCGTTGGAGACCCAGTACTTC. It specifies CASSSGLAALETQYF.

This clonotype was seen at least ten times. Since the library was made to target alpha chains, this beta chain is a stray read and its abundance is not meaningful. This chain uses TRBV18 with TRBJ2-4; D is perhaps TRBD2 (5 bases). CDR3 size: 14 residues. V dropped 6 bases and J dropped 1 base, with 10 bases sitting between them. Germline CDR1 and CDR2: KGHSH and LQKENI. CDR3 residues: CASSWSGAKNIQYF. The CDR3 DNA reads TGTGCCAGCTCCTGGTCGGGGGCCAAAAACATTCAGTACTTC.

This clonotype was counted ten times or more. Within a library made for alpha chains, this beta chain is off target, and its count is uninformative. The chain is built from TRBV18 and TRBJ2-7; D may be TRBD2 (6 bases). This CDR3 is 14 amino acids long. The V and J ends lost 0 bases and 2 bases respectively, with 8 bases between them. Germline V gene sequence: CDR1 KGHSH, CDR2 LQKENI. The CDR3 here is CASSPPGTPYEQYF. DNA for the CDR3: TGTGCCAGCTCACCACCTGGGACTCCCTACGAGCAGTACTTC.

Details on this clonotype: This beta chain turned up in a library designed for alpha chains; as an off-target read, its abundance says little. The V gene is TRBV7-9, the J gene TRBJ2-7; D is ambiguous. This CDR3 region has 12 residues. V gave up 4 bases and J gave up 4 bases, with 8 bases separating them. Looked up from germline, CDR1 is SEHNR and CDR2 is FQNEAQ (reference sequence). In DNA form, the CDR3 reads TGTGCCAGCAGCTCCTCTCCATACGAGCAGTACTTC. It yields the protein CASSSSPYEQYF.

This clonotype was counted many times. The library was prepared for alpha chains; this beta chain is a stray read, so its frequency means little. V is TRBV5-6 and J is TRBJ2-3; TRBD2 matches at 11 bases. The V gene end was trimmed by 4 bases and the J gene end by 4 bases; junction bases not matched to a gene: 8. The germline V gene encodes CDR1 SGHDT and CDR2 YYEEEE. CDR3 length equals 16 residues. CDR3 DNA sequence: TGTGCCAGCAGCGGGGCGGCACTAGCGGGAGCAGATACGCAGTATTTT. This translates into CASSGAALAGADTQYF.

This clonotype has a count of ten or more. The size of this beta chain means little, since it is a stray read in a library made for alpha chains. The chain carries TRBV6-2 or TRBV6-3 and TRBJ2-1; 12 bases line up with TRBD1. The junction had 7 bases not matched to a gene; V was cut back by 5 bases and J by 8 bases. Germline V CDR1 and CDR2: MNHEY, SVGEGT. CDR3 length: 15 amino acids. As DNA, the CDR3 is TGTGCCAGCAGTACCGGGACAGGGGGCGGCGATGAGCAGTTCTTC. Translation gives CASSTGTGGGDEQFF.

The sample holds many counts of this clonotype. For a library built for alpha chains, this beta chain is a stray read; little rests on its size. V usage is TRBV20-1 and J usage is TRBJ2-7, with 7 positions matching TRBD1. The length of the CDR3 is 15 residues. Germline CDR1 and CDR2: DFQATT and SNEGSKA (reference sequence). The V gene end was trimmed by 5 bases and the J gene end by 0 bases; junction bases not matched to a gene: 10. CDR3 in amino acids: CSAHPQGKSSYEQYF. DNA of the CDR3: TGCAGTGCTCATCCACAGGGGAAGAGCTCCTACGAGCAGTACTTC.

The sample holds many counts of this clonotype. This beta chain lies outside the target of a library built for alpha chains; its clone size means little. The chain joins TRBV11-2 to TRBJ2-1; 12 positions match TRBD2. There are 14 residues in the CDR3. V dropped 1 base and J dropped 13; count of bases not matched to a gene: 5. Germline-derived CDR1 and CDR2 are SGHAT and FQNNGV. CDR3: CASSLGPSGGAQFF. The CDR3 nucleotides read TGTGCCAGCAGCTTAGGTCCTAGCGGGGGGGCCCAGTTCTTC. Filled out from reference TRBV11-2 and TRBJ2-1, the complete variable domain reads EAGVAQSPRYKIIEKRQSVAFWCNPISGHATLYWYQQILGQGPKLLIQFQNNGVVDDSQLPKDRFSAERLKGVDSTLKIQPAKLEDSAVYLCASSLGPSGGAQFFGPGTRLTVL.

Turning to this clonotype: This beta chain is a stray sequence in a library constructed for alpha chains; its clone size is not meaningful. The chain employs TRBV10-3 and TRBJ1-4, with a possible D match to TRBD1 (5 bases). This CDR3 has 13 residues. V lost 2 bases and J lost 7, with 8 bases in between. Germline values: CDR1 ENHRY, CDR2 SYGVKD. CDR3 protein: CAISEGAGEKLFF. For the CDR3, the DNA is TGTGCCATCAGTGAGGGGGCTGGTGAAAAACTGTTTTTT.

In its sample, this clonotype was seen many times. The library was prepared for alpha chains; this beta chain is a stray read, so its frequency means little. The rearrangement joins TRBV6-2 or TRBV6-3 to TRBJ2-1, with D possibly being TRBD1 (5 bases). CDR3 length: 13 amino acids. Germline CDR1 MNHEY, CDR2 SVGEGT. Trimming stripped 4 bases from V and 8 bases from J, with 12 bases between. CDR3 sequence (DNA): TGTGCCAGCAGTTGGGGCCATCGGGATGAGCAGTTCTTC. It specifies CASSWGHRDEQFF.

This clonotype has a count of ten or more. In a library made to pick up alpha chains, this beta chain is a stray read with a size that means little. This CDR3 is CSARRSDTQYF. In DNA form, the CDR3 reads TGCAGTGCTAGAAGGAGTGATACGCAGTATTTT. The chain carries TRBV20-1 and TRBJ2-3; unclear D gene. The CDR3 spans 11 residues. Germline values: CDR1 DFQATT, CDR2 SNEGSKA (reference sequence). V was pared by 2 bases and J by 6 bases, with 6 bases between.

This clonotype was observed at least ten times. Because the library targeted alpha chains, this beta chain is an off-target read whose size means little. J is TRBJ2-7 and V is TRBV29-1, with D perhaps matching TRBD1 (5 bases). V lost 4 bases and J 2 bases, leaving 12 bases between the germline ends. The CDR3 runs to 13 residues. CDR1 and CDR2 from the germline V gene are SQVTM and ANQGSEA. CDR3 bases: TGCAGCGTTGTAGGGGCAACGACCTACGAGCAGTACTTC. This gives the protein CSVVGATTYEQYF.

This clonotype has a count of ten or more. In a library made to pick up alpha chains, this beta chain is a stray read with a size that means little. The chain combines TRBV12-3 or TRBV12-4 with TRBJ2-7; 8 nucleotides align to TRBD2. CDR3 length equals 14 residues. V trimming: 4 bases; J trimming: 4 bases; junction bases outside the gene matches: 6. As DNA, the CDR3 is TGTGCCAGCAGTTACGGGGGGGCCCTATACGAGCAGTACTTC. It translates to CASSYGGALYEQYF.

This clonotype was counted at least ten times. Since it is a stray read in a library aimed at alpha chains, this beta chain has a size that is not meaningful. This chain connects TRBV7-9 to TRBJ2-3; D remains unclear. Per the germline V gene, CDR1 is SEHNR and CDR2 is FQNEAQ (reference sequence). This CDR3 comprises 12 residues. Trimming took off 5 bases at V and 4 bases at J, with 7 bases between the two ends. The CDR3 reads CASSESADTQYF. CDR3 DNA sequence: TGTGCCAGCAGCGAATCCGCAGATACGCAGTATTTT.

This clonotype appeared a few times. A much larger clone lies a single base off, so this may be a read error. This beta chain is an off-target read within a library intended for alpha chains, so its frequency means little. The chain recombines TRBV20-1 with TRBJ2-6; 9 nucleotides line up with TRBD1. The CDR3 is 16 amino acids. Germline V gives CDR1 DFQATT, CDR2 SNEGSKA (reference sequence). Trimming at V came to 5 bases and at J to 8 bases, leaving 13 bases not matched to a gene. The CDR3 region is CSAYGQGRSGTNVLTF. CDR3 coding DNA: TGCAGTGCTTATGGACAGGGGAGGTCCGGGACCAACGTCCTGACTTTC.

There are many counts of this clonotype. Since the library was made to target alpha chains, this beta chain is a stray read and its abundance is not meaningful. J is TRBJ1-3 and V is TRBV20-1; 7 bases map to TRBD1. The CDR3 length is 16 residues. Trimming removed 5 bases from V and 0 bases from J; junction bases left unmatched: 10. The germline V gene encodes CDR1 DFQATT and CDR2 SNEGSKA (reference sequence). The CDR3 region has the DNA TGCAGTGCTTGGGACAGTCGAAAGACCTCTGGAAACACCATATATTTT. It encodes CSAWDSRKTSGNTIYF.

This clonotype occurred many times. As an off-target read in a library built for alpha chains, this beta chain has a frequency of little significance. The genes are TRBV29-1 and TRBJ1-2; tentatively, D is TRBD1 (5 bases). The ends were cut back, 8 bases at V and 8 bases at J, with 18 bases in the middle. CDR1 is SQVTM, CDR2 ANQGSEA, per germline. This CDR3 comprises 12 residues. The CDR3 loop is CSLRDPKTGYTF. CDR3 nucleotides: TGCAGCCTCCGGGACCCGAAGACGGGCTACACCTTC. Using reference TRBV29-1 and TRBJ1-2 for the parts outside the CDR3, the full variable domain is SAVISQKPSRDICQRGTSLTIQCQVDSQVTMMFWYRQQPGQSLTLIATANQGSEATYESGFVIDKFPISRPNLTFSTLTVSNMSPEDSSIYLCSLRDPKTGYTFGSGTRLTVV.

This clonotype appeared many times. Little can be read into the size of this beta chain, an off-target read in a library designed for alpha chains. V is TRBV5-1 and J is TRBJ2-3; no clear D. Trimming pared 6 bases from V and 3 bases from J, leaving 17 bases between. The CDR3 sequence is 15 residues long. The germline V gene has CDR1 SGHRS and CDR2 YFSETQ. The CDR3 loop is CASTSAREGTDTQYF. The CDR3 DNA follows: TGCGCCAGCACCTCAGCAAGGGAAGGGACAGATACGCAGTATTTT.

This clonotype occurred many times. As an off-target read in a library built for alpha chains, this beta chain has a frequency of little significance. The J gene is TRBJ1-1, the V gene TRBV7-2; D is unresolved. The germline V gene encodes CDR1 SGHTA and CDR2 FQGNSA. The CDR3 has 12 residues. Trimming pared 1 base from V and 11 bases from J, leaving 11 bases between. CDR3 residues: CASSLGIGWAFF. Written as DNA, the CDR3 is TGTGCCAGCAGCTTAGGTATAGGCTGGGCTTTCTTT.